This T cell receptor (beta chain) came from a study of T-cell memory formation after mild COVID-19. Many counts were recorded for this clonotype. The antigen is unknown. The CDR3 is 15 amino acids. The germline V gene has CDR1 DFQATT and CDR2 SNEGSKA (reference sequence). V was cut by 3 bases and J by 2 bases, with 15 bases left in between. Study-wide results and limits: Contracting clones, day 15 to 85, had balanced CD4/CD8, and later expanders favored CD4+. CM and EM subsets held most contracting CD4+ clones; EMRA held CD8+ ones. Certain responding clones were present in pre-infection memory, suggesting participation of cross-reactive memory.

It was 5'RACE with constant-segment primers that produced the TCR alpha and TCR beta cDNA libraries, which carried sample barcodes and UMIs. From the 5' RACE reads, TCRdb called clonotypes with MiXCR, one entry per CDR3 protein. The sample lists about 110,000 distinct CDR3 sequences, around 12% occurring once. The sequence derives from an adult woman who had mild COVID-19 (a few samples of this study predate the infection). Cell type and time point are not known. The sample consisted of PBMCs or a T cell subset sorted from them (not recorded which). The chain joins TRBV20-1 to TRBJ2-3; D ambiguous. CDR3 DNA: TGCAGTGCTAGTGGTCAACAGACTTTCACAGATACGCAGTATTTT. It is translated as CSASGQQTFTDTQYF.